The clone carrying this TCR beta chain was found many times. Its antigen is unknown. The data originate from a study of early T cells in non-severe SARS-CoV-2 infection. For the study at large: Chains were unpaired, as sequencing was done on bulk RNA from unsorted whole blood. Study-wide findings and caveats: Missing private and CD4 specificities, VDJdb matching favored anti-spike CD8 responses.

Unique molecular identifiers were added to individual cDNA molecules. In TCRdb, the 5' RACE reads were re-called with MiXCR into one record per CDR3 protein. The sample shows around 30,000 distinct CDR3 sequences, over 8.5% of them seen only once. This CDR3 spans 16 amino acids. The TCR comes from an adult who was a healthcare worker with PCR-confirmed SARS-CoV-2 infection or an uninfected control (not recorded which). V is TRBV21-1 and J is TRBJ2-7; the table calls TRBD1, which could not be checked here. TRBV21-1 is tagged as a pseudogene. The sample consisted of whole blood. CDR3 sequence reads: CASSKDEGDRTYEQYF. The CDR3 coding sequence is TGTGCCAGCAGCAAAGATGAGGGGGACAGGACCTACGAGCAGTACTTC.